This T cell receptor beta chain is drawn from a study of cytomegalovirus exposure and HLA in healthy donors (dated by TCRdb to the late 2010s). Broadly, across the study: According to an earlier analysis of several hundred of the donors, 150 million to 200 million T cells yielded roughly 100 million unique TCR beta sequences and 276 Gb of sequence data. An early release that covered approximately 600 HLA-typed donors contained approximately 300 gigabases of sequencing data and around 80 million unique TCR sequences. Of the roughly 410 genotyped donors, roughly 80% were placed in the genetic ancestry cluster associated with self-reported Caucasian donors. The study was designed to test whether signatures of past pathogen exposure could be identified by cataloging public T cell receptors. The T cell repertoires of 700 or so subjects were profiled by immunosequencing and related to cytomegalovirus serostatus. Besides the first cohort of about 730 subjects, a separate validation cohort made up of 95 to 150 different subjects was used. To predict cytomegalovirus infection status, the study combined high-throughput TCR immunosequencing, statistical association of individual TCRs with disease status, and machine learning. A later analysis re-analyzed previously published TCR beta repertoires from several hundred donors and added high-resolution HLA genotyping to study TCR occurrence patterns. In the later analysis, no new phenotypic data were used to find candidate immune exposures; instead, reliance was placed on TCR beta sequences and their occurrence across donors. An earlier analysis of fewer than 750 of the donors used high-throughput TCR beta sequencing to judge whether each TCR beta V gene segment behaved as functional or pseudogenic. Donor age, sex, ethnicity and CMV serostatus were compiled together with the repertoire data. Genome-wide SNP genotypes for about three fifths of the roughly 700 donors were used in a later genetic analysis, which treated that subset as a discovery cohort. Every repertoire in the discovery cohort had been generated on one and the same sequencing platform. Both class I and class II loci were covered by HLA typing, at four-digit resolution. Typing coverage varied by locus: about 629-630 donors for A, B, C, DRB1 and DQB1; more than 500 for DQA1; more than 600 for DPA1; more than 450 for DPB1. Because of strong linkage in the cohort, four to six DR-DQ haplotypes were treated as single units for association and clustering. Across some 400 genotyped donors of the cohort, an average of 235,054 unique TCR beta nucleotide sequences per donor were sequenced, and approximately 17% of those sequences were non-productive. Findings and caveats that apply to the study as a whole: A later genetic analysis associated a missense DCLRE1C variant with V-gene and J-gene trimming of TCR beta chains, and an independent cohort replicated the association. In a later analysis, most CMV-associated TCR beta chains were found to appear HLA-restricted, with HLA associations seemingly driven largely by CMV exposure. Three of the identified cytomegalovirus-associated TCR beta chains were confirmed in vitro to be specific for cytomegalovirus antigens. A later analysis found that TCR association rates varied across HLA loci, with DRB1 alleles showing the most associated TCRs and HLA-C alleles the fewest. The 87-base-pair reads could not distinguish some IMGT-functional V segments, including TRBV6-2 and TRBV6-3, so those segments were excluded. Most TCR sequences were observed very rarely across donors, whereas some public TCRs were present in many individuals. In a later analysis, HLA-associated TCR beta chains showed more clonal expansion and lower generation probabilities than non-associated chains that were equally common. When HLA alleles, especially DR and DQ, strongly co-occurred, TCR associations were difficult to assign to individual alleles. The only immune exposure information available for the cohort was CMV serostatus. Sequencing depth was assumed to be roughly uniform across donors in the presence/absence analyses, though that assumption may not hold. Cytomegalovirus status was reported to be diagnosed by the classifier with high specificity and sensitivity in both the original and validation cohorts. The sequencing pipeline was judged likely to have produced a cluster of highly shared sequence variants as a technical artifact. The authors suggested that the approach could potentially be extended to other disease states and immunological phenotypes. The cohort was sequenced for TCR beta chains only, and without alpha or paired-chain data the features that could be detected were limited. Because some donors lacked HLA typing at each locus, the association tests relied only on the typed subset. According to a later analysis, parvovirus B19, influenza, CMV and Epstein-Barr virus appeared linked to several top co-occurrence clusters. In an earlier analysis of 587 of the donors, most TCR beta V segments appeared in productive rearrangements about 90% or about 30% of the time, broadly matching IMGT annotations. In a later analysis, 16,951 TCR beta sequences were associated with specific HLA alleles at a false discovery rate of 0.05. A later genetic analysis reported fewer N-insertions in productive TCRs among donors in an Asian-associated ancestry cluster than the roughly 720-donor mean. A total of fewer than 200 TCR beta chains were listed by the study as associated with cytomegalovirus. Linkage disequilibrium might explain the correlated functional status among segregating V segments, but an unknown experimental factor could not be ruled out. A further reported finding was that TCR beta sequences accurately predicted the HLA-A and HLA-B alleles for most subjects in the first cohort. The earlier analysis of approximately 590 of the donors excluded roughly 16 rarely observed V segments, including chromosome 9 orphons, because counts were too low.

The cohort consisted of approximately 690 healthy bone marrow donors. At the time of sampling, all cohort members were nominally healthy, though unrecorded immune exposures were likely present. The donor tested CMV seronegative and was one of the 352 seronegative cohort members. Every donor gave a peripheral blood sample, and the peripheral blood mononuclear cells from that sample were used for TCR beta sequencing. Genomic DNA extraction from the blood cell samples was performed with the Qiagen DNeasy Blood Extraction Kit. CDR1 and CDR2, looked up from the germline V gene (reference sequence), are MNHNY and SVGAGI. V and J are trimmed by 5 bases and 5 bases, and the gene matches miss 5 bases of the junction. Counted from cysteine to phenylalanine, this CDR3 has 13 amino acids. Kept here is only the CDR3 DNA, which spans 39 bases and is read in frame from base 1. About this clone itself: Its antigen target is currently unknown. Base qualities were left out, and no much larger clone turns up one base away.

The library relied on the immunoSEQ multiplex PCR assay. The multiplex PCR relied on a mix of 60 forward primers for TCR Vbeta segments and 13 reverse primers for TCR Jbeta segments. The CDR3 region of rearranged TCR beta genes was amplified from genomic DNA by a multiplex PCR assay. Amplified TCR beta libraries were sequenced as 87-base-pair reads on the Illumina HiSeq System. On the authors' methods: In a later analysis, around 80 million unique TCR beta chains were counted across the roughly 700 repertoires, and approximately 9.9 million of these chains were shared by at least two donors. To remove PCR and sequencing errors, raw reads were error-corrected and collapsed into unique sequences using a nearest-neighbor algorithm that merged closely related sequences. Alignment of CDR3 sequences to IMGT reference sequences was used to assign V, D and J gene segments. Each retained sequence needed at least a six-nucleotide match to both a V gene segment and a J gene segment. Rearrangements were called productive when the CDR3 lacked stop codons and stayed in frame with V and J; all others were non-productive. CDR3 was defined according to IMGT convention as the region running from the second conserved V-encoded cysteine to the conserved J-encoded phenylalanine. The earlier analysis of 500 to 750 of the donors excluded any sequence lacking an unambiguous match to a single V gene segment. In an earlier analysis of several hundred of the donors, V segments were called functional above 56.7% productive rearrangements and were called segregating when the between-donor standard deviation exceeded 5%. To diagnose cytomegalovirus status from the catalog of TCR beta chain sequences, a statistical classification framework was built. A later analysis assigned V and J genes by comparing TCR nucleotide sequences with IMGT/GENE-DB human TR gene sequences. A later analysis assigned CDR3 sequences and most-parsimonious VDJ recombination scenarios with the TCRdist pipeline. In a later analysis, each TCR beta chain was defined by its CDR3 amino acid sequence together with its V-gene family, and reads without a unique V-gene family were excluded. As a way to deal with suspected cross-contamination and a sequencing artifact, a later analysis dropped approximately 590 nucleotide sequences that were highly shared and had low generation probability. In a later analysis, a clonal expansion index for each public chain was calculated from normalized within-repertoire ranks of inferred template counts. Generation probabilities in a later analysis came from a VDJ recombination model fitted to out-of-frame rearrangements, and those results were checked against IGoR. In a later analysis, hypergeometric tests were used to score TCR-TCR, TCR-HLA and TCR-CMV co-occurrence, with a repertoire-size bias correction applied to TCR pairs. False discovery rates were estimated in a later analysis by permuting HLA or CMV assignments 20 times. A later analysis grouped co-occurring TCRs with DBSCAN, adding TCRdist sequence similarity when clustering within HLA-allele-positive subsets. Repertoires with fewer than 30,000 or more than 120,000 public chains, plus five repertoires with anomalous nucleotide sharing, were excluded from co-occurrence clustering. TCRdb mirrors the immuneACCESS table, restricted to in-frame sequences. Some clones are absent from its copies; in checked studies, under half trace to an unresolved V gene, and the reason for the others is unknown. The DNA was the basis for D and trimming; V, J and clone size are from that table. This sample has about 160,000 clones in its table, and about three quarters of those were observed once. Of the sample, 2% to 3% falls within the top ten clones.

Specimen: PBMCs. The rearrangement joined TRBV6-6 to TRBJ2-7; the junction holds 8 bases that match TRBD1. The receptor comes from a female donor in good health and CMV-seronegative. The nucleotides read TGTGCCAGCAGTATACAGGGGGGACACGAGCAGTACTTC. Its translation reads: CASSIQGGHEQYF.